The T cell receptor beta chain described here comes from a study of T-cell reconstitution after alpha-beta-depleted transplantation in children. Per the germline V gene, CDR1 is SGHVS and CDR2 is FNYEAQ. The CDR3 covers 18 residues. V lost 5 bases and J lost 5; bases outside the gene matches: 17. A library of TCRbeta sequences, prepared with unique molecular identifiers, was generated. TCRdb reanalysed the PCR reads using MiXCR and keeps one entry per CDR3 protein. Among some 120,000 distinct CDR3 sequences listed, about 21% were seen once. Remarks on this clonotype: Its antigen is unknown.

Study outcomes and limitations: A year post-transplant, T-cell counts and diversity derived mostly from newly produced T cells.

The material was PBMCs, mostly from graft donor cells, obtained 180 days after TCRalphabeta/CD19-depleted stem cell transplant. The clonotype was recovered from a male patient under 10 years old who had a stem cell transplant for chronic granulomatous disease, so the T cells may come from the graft donor. The V and J genes are TRBV7-6 and TRBJ2-1, with 8 bases matching TRBD2. The CDR3 loop reads CASSPFTTTSARDNEQFF. CDR3 DNA sequence: TGTGCCAGCAGCCCGTTCACGACGACTAGCGCCCGTGACAATGAGCAGTTCTTC.